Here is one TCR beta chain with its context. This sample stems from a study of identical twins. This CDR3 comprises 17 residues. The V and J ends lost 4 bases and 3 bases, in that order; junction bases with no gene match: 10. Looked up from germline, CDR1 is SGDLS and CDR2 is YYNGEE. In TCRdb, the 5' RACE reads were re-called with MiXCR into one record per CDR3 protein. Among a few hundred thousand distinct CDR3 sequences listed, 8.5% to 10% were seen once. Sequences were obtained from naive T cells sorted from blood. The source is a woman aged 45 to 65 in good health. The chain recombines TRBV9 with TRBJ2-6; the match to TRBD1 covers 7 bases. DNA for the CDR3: TGTGCCAGCAGCCCACAGACAGGGACACTTGGGGCCAACGTCCTGACTTTC. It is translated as CASSPQTGTLGANVLTF. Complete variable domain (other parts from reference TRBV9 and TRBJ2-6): DSGVTQTPKHLITATGQRVTLRCSPRSGDLSVYWYQQSLDQGLQFLIQYYNGEERAKGNILERFSAQQFPDLHSELNLSSLELGDSALYFCASSPQTGTLGANVLTFGAGSRLTVL.